Included here is one TCR beta chain sequence, with context. Its antigen is unidentified. Sequencing was performed with immunoSEQ multiplex PCR; in TCRdb, only in-frame clones are kept and a portion is missing. The data show 13,000 or so clones, with about 90% seen just once and 20% to 25% held by the top ten. All the patients suffered relapse after autologous stem cell transplantation, and brentuximab vedotin exposure differed. The CDR3 has 15 amino acids. Germline V CDR1 and CDR2: LNHDA, SQIVND (reference sequence). Trimming took 1 base from V and 5 from J, leaving 15 bases between them. The sample is drawn from a study of PD-1 blockade in classical Hodgkin lymphoma. Study-level results: CD8+ TCR diversity did not rise significantly by C4D1, unlike CD4+.

The sequencing used peripheral blood mononuclear cells (PBMCs), collected at baseline. The gene calls are TRBV19 and TRBJ2-7, with D possibly TRBD2 on 5 matching bases. The source of this sequence is a human donor with classical Hodgkin lymphoma. The CDR3 sequence is CASSIGAGTVDEQYF. The CDR3 region has the DNA TGTGCCAGTAGTATAGGGGCGGGTACCGTGGACGAGCAGTACTTC.